These 2 T cell receptor beta chains were sequenced from one sample in a study of blood T cell repertoires in COVID-19. Sequencing used immunoSEQ multiplex PCR; TCRdb keeps in-frame clones, though not all of them. The sample carries over 300,000 clones, roughly 90% recorded once. The sequenced material came from peripheral blood. All receptors come from a man aged 35 to 55 with acute or convalescent COVID-19.

This clone appeared once. The rearrangement uses TRBV6-5 and TRBJ1-1, with unresolved D. V shed 2 bases and J shed 10 bases, with 5 bases lying between them. The CDR3 covers 10 residues. Germline assignment: CDR1 MNHEY and CDR2 SVGAGI. The CDR3 nucleotides are TGTGCCAGCAGTTACGCGATAGCTTTCTTT. Its protein is CASSYAIAFF.

The chain recombines TRBV28 with TRBJ1-2, with TRBD1 as a possible D gene (6 bases). The V gene's germline CDR1 is MDHEN and CDR2 SYDVKM. The CDR3 contains 13 residues. The CDR3 DNA is TGTGCAACAAATCAGGGGAATGGCGATGGCTACACCTTC. It codes for CATNQGNGDGYTF.